This entry features one TCR beta chain sequence. What it binds is not known. Primed by a sample-barcoded 5' primer and a J-beta primer mix, a second PCR proceeded for 7 to 11 cycles. TCRdb reprocessed the 5' RACE reads with MiXCR, giving one entry per CDR3 protein. The sample lists approximately 900,000 distinct CDR3 sequences, under 50% seen once, with 10% to 15% in the top ten. The sample comes from a study of blood T cells in healthy people across ages. The CDR3 spans 14 residues. V was cut by 0 bases and J by 5 bases, with 11 bases left in between. CDR1 SEHNR and CDR2 FQNEAQ come from the germline V gene (reference sequence). The study's findings and limits: Investigators viewed diversity estimates from one million T cells as underestimates, the study reported.

The specimen sequenced was blood. The chain carries TRBV7-9 and TRBJ2-7; D not certain. The source is a young man in good health. Written as DNA, the CDR3 is TGTGCCAGCAGCTTAGCGTGGGGTTTCCACGAGCAGTACTTC. Translating it yields CASSLAWGFHEQYF.